The clone carrying this T cell receptor beta chain was detected a few times. Antigen: not known. This CDR3 contains 14 residues. With 4 bases removed from V and 1 base from J, the gap between germline ends came to 12 bases. Looked up from germline, CDR1 is SQVTM and CDR2 is ANQGSEA. Library construction for TCR beta used iRepertoire HTBI primers and Arm-PCR of CDR3 regions. One entry per CDR3 protein results from TCRdb running MiXCR on the multiplex PCR reads. The sample includes about 530,000 distinct CDR3 sequences, about 16% seen only once; the top ten take 20% to 30%. This record comes from a study of regulatory T cells in long-lasting Graves disease. Study observations and caveats: TRBV28 was favored in persistent disease, as were TRBJ1-2 and TRBJ2-5.

The time point is: newly diagnosed GD, antithyroid drugs for less than 3 months. With RNA extracted from PBMCs as input, the TCR library was made. These data were also filed under a second study, of T cells in Graves' hyperthyroidism and ophthalmopathy.

The receptor was derived from a woman aged 35 to 59 with Graves disease. J is TRBJ2-3 and V is TRBV29-1; D gene unclear. Sequenced here: peripheral blood mononuclear cells (PBMCs), sampled at new diagnosis, from a patient treated with antithyroid drugs. Here the CDR3 DNA reads TGCAGCGTTGTAGGGAAATGGGGCACAGATACGCAGTATTTT. This translates into CSVVGKWGTDTQYF.